This T cell receptor (beta chain) was sequenced in a study of T cells in Graves' hyperthyroidism and ophthalmopathy. The TCR beta CDR3 regions underwent amplification using RNA transcripts as the source. During a first-round RT-PCR of the TCR CDR3, the HTBI primer set was used. TCRdb redid the calling of the multiplex PCR reads with MiXCR, one entry per CDR3 protein. The data contain approximately 590,000 distinct CDR3 sequences, around 16% of them singletons. This clonotype was observed a handful of times. With 0 bases removed from V and 3 bases from J, the gap between germline ends came to 10 bases. The CDR3 contains 14 residues. Germline values: CDR1 SGHRS, CDR2 YFSETQ.

The receptor's source is a woman in her 30s with Graves' hyperthyroidism. The sample taken for sequencing was blood. V usage is TRBV5-1 and J usage is TRBJ2-7; D call uncertain. DNA for the CDR3: TGCGCCAGCAGCTTGGCCGGTAGCAACTACGAGCAGTACTTC. Protein sequence: CASSLAGSNYEQYF.